This T cell receptor (beta chain) was sequenced in a study of regulatory T cells in long-lasting Graves disease. About the study: Patients met the persistent Graves' disease definition after over 5 years of antithyroid drugs with positive TSH receptor antibodies. Findings of the study overall: For persistent Graves' patients, TCR diversity was lower than for newly diagnosed ones. Persistent disease preferred TRBV28, TRBJ1-2 and TRBJ2-5; new disease, TRBV20-1 and TRBJ2-1.

This clonotype was found many times. The antigen remains unidentified. Libraries of TCR beta came from iRepertoire HTBI primers plus Arm-PCR of CDR3 regions. Authors' analysis steps: The samples yielded approximately 62 TRBV and about 15 TRBJ segments. A single record per CDR3 protein comes from TCRdb applying MiXCR to the multiplex PCR reads. The V and J calls shown here were made by TCRdb, not taken from the authors' results. The repertoire holds about 470,000 distinct CDR3 sequences, with around a fifth as singletons. Time point given: persistent/refractory GD, antithyroid drugs over 5 years with positive TRAb. The authors made the TCR library using RNA they extracted from PBMCs. With V trimmed by 10 bases and J by 3 bases, 2 bases remained unmatched. The CDR3 length is 12 residues.

The chain combines TRBV12-3 or TRBV12-4 with TRBJ2-7; TRBD2 matches 11 bases. Sequencing was performed on peripheral blood mononuclear cells (PBMCs), taken when the disease was refractory, from a patient treated with antithyroid drugs. The TCR was taken from a female donor with Graves disease. The CDR3 coding sequence is TGTGCCACCGGGACTAGCGGCTACGAGCAGTACTTC. Protein product: CATGTSGYEQYF.